The 10 T cell receptor beta chains reported below all come from one sample, sequenced in a study of T cells in Graves' hyperthyroidism and ophthalmopathy. The TCR beta CDR3 regions underwent amplification using RNA transcripts as the source. A first-round RT-PCR of the TCR CDR3 used the HTBI primer set. TCRdb processed the multiplex PCR reads anew with MiXCR; each CDR3 protein has one entry. The repertoire holds 480,000 or so distinct CDR3 sequences, with over 45% as singletons. The sample taken for sequencing was peripheral blood or thyroid tissue (not recorded which). The receptors shown here come from an adult woman with Graves' disease, either hyperthyroidism or ophthalmopathy (not recorded which).

V is TRBV10-1 and J is TRBJ1-1; D remains ambiguous. Trimming took off 4 bases at V and 0 bases at J, with 12 bases between the two ends. This CDR3 spans 15 amino acids. Germline V CDR1 and CDR2: WNHNN, SYGVQD (reference sequence). This CDR3 reads CASSANKDLNTEAFF. CDR3 DNA: TGCGCCAGCAGTGCTAACAAGGATTTGAACACTGAAGCTTTCTTT.

There are many counts of this clonotype. The CDR3 DNA sequence: TGCAGTGCTAGCAACGATGGACTAACGGCCCAGTACTTC. Translation gives CSASNDGLTAQYF. The chain couples TRBV20-1 to TRBJ2-5; D is possibly TRBD2 (6 bases). V was pared by 3 bases and J by 9 bases, with 17 bases between. CDR3 length equals 13 residues. CDR1 and CDR2 (germline): DFQATT, SNEGSKA (reference sequence).

The CDR3 loop reads CASSWRRGSPGANVLTF. CDR3 nucleotides: TGTGCCAGCAGCTGGCGAAGGGGCTCCCCTGGGGCCAACGTCCTGACTTTC. The chain employs TRBV7-3 and TRBJ2-6; a weak D match, TRBD1 (5 bases). The germline V gene encodes CDR1 SGHTA and CDR2 FQGTGA. This CDR3 is built from 17 residues. Trimming removed 4 bases at V and 2 bases at J, with 15 bases between. The full variable domain, its missing parts supplied by reference TRBV7-3 and TRBJ2-6, is GAGVSQTPSNKVTEKGKYVELRCDPISGHTALYWYRQSLGQGPEFLIYFQGTGAADDSGLPNDRFFAVRPEGSVSTLKIQRTERGDSAVYLCASSWRRGSPGANVLTFGAGSRLTVL.

This clonotype has only one observation. The V call is TRBV19, the J call TRBJ2-7; a weak D match, TRBD1 (5 bases). This CDR3 is 15 amino acids long. The germline V gene encodes CDR1 LNHDA and CDR2 SQIVND (reference sequence). V shed 8 bases and J shed 6 bases, with 23 bases lying between them. CDR3 DNA: TGTGCCAGTCGGACACGTACCTTTTTTGAATGCGAGCAGTACTTC. Its translation is CASRTRTFFECEQYF.

This chain uses TRBV6-4 with TRBJ2-5; a possible D gene is TRBD1 (6 bases). The CDR3 covers 15 residues. Trimming took off 2 bases at V and 0 bases at J, with 10 bases between the two ends. Germline CDR1 reads MRHNA; CDR2 reads SNTAGT. CDR3 loop: CASSDGGRNQETQYF. The CDR3 DNA reads TGTGCCAGCAGTGACGGGGGCAGGAACCAAGAGACCCAGTACTTC.

This clonotype was seen many times. The rearrangement joins TRBV4-3 to TRBJ1-1; D unclear. Trimming stripped 1 base from V and 1 base from J, with 13 bases between. The CDR3 totals 16 residues. Germline V CDR1 and CDR2: LGHNA, YSLEER. This CDR3 reads CASSQASKRANTEAFF. CDR3 bases: TGCGCCAGCAGCCAAGCCTCGAAGAGAGCGAACACTGAAGCTTTCTTT.

At least ten counts were recorded for this clonotype. The rearrangement uses TRBV7-9 and TRBJ1-3; maybe TRBD1 (5 bases). Trimming shortened V by 7 bases and J by 4 bases, and 20 bases separated the two germline ends. CDR1 SEHNR and CDR2 FQNEAQ come from the germline V gene (reference sequence). CDR3 size: 16 residues. The CDR3: CASIFPQGSFGNTIYF. In DNA form, the CDR3 reads TGTGCCAGCATTTTCCCCCAGGGCTCCTTCGGAAACACCATATATTTT.

The CDR3 nucleotides read TGCAGCGCTTCGGGGGGGGCCGGCAATTCACCCCTCCACTTT. It translates to CSASGGAGNSPLHF. The gene calls are TRBV29-1 and TRBJ1-6, with a possible D match to TRBD1 (6 bases). CDR1 and CDR2 from the germline V gene are SQVTM and ANQGSEA. Trimming took off 7 bases at V and 7 bases at J, with 17 bases between the two ends. The CDR3 consists of 14 residues.

This clonotype was counted ten times or more. This sequence joins TRBV2 and TRBJ1-6; D unresolved. Trimming removed 4 bases from V and 0 bases from J, with 16 bases in between. The CDR3 is made up of 18 amino acids. Germline CDR1 and CDR2: SNHLY and FYNNEI. CDR3 bases: TGTGCCAGCAGTGTTAGCAAGTCTCGGAGCTCCTATAATTCACCCCTCCACTTT. Translating gives CASSVSKSRSSYNSPLHF.

This clonotype was recorded at least ten times. The rearrangement joins TRBV7-8 to TRBJ2-6; D perhaps matches TRBD2 (5 bases). The CDR3 contains 15 residues. Germline loops: CDR1 SGHVS, CDR2 FQNEAQ. Trimming took 2 bases from V and 2 from J, leaving 7 bases between them. This CDR3 is CASSLSGTGANVLTF. CDR3 DNA sequence: TGTGCCAGCAGCTTAAGCGGAACTGGGGCCAACGTCCTGACTTTC.